This TCR beta chain is drawn from a study of Ad26.COV2.S vaccination and SARS-CoV-2 variants. The treatment is: some 20 received Ad26.COV2.S at low or high dose, single or two shots; about 5 received placebo; per-sample allocation not given. Each sample was drawn 63 days after the first injection (of vaccine or placebo). Using immunoSEQ multiplex PCR, the repertoire was profiled, and TCRdb retains in-frame clones only, with some absent. Among about 480,000 clones, approximately 90% were seen once, and the ten largest hold roughly 13%. The V end lost 7 bases, the J end lost 4 bases, and 13 bases lay between the germline ends. From germline, CDR1 is MDHEN and CDR2 SYDVKM. The CDR3 has 13 residues.

The V gene is TRBV28, the J gene TRBJ1-2; possible D gene TRBD1, 5 bases. The TCR was taken from a person aged 18 to 59 who received the Ad26.COV2.S COVID-19 vaccine or a placebo. The specimen was peripheral blood, collected in a trial of Ad26.COV2.S vaccine versus placebo. The CDR3 protein is CASTQGRSYGYTF. In DNA, the CDR3 is TGTGCCAGCACCCAGGGACGGAGCTATGGCTACACCTTC.